These T cell receptor beta chains were read from a single sample in a study of cytomegalovirus exposure and HLA in healthy donors. TCRdb's table, derived via immunoSEQ multiplex PCR, lists solely in-frame clones and lacks some. The table records some 130,000 clones, approximately 78% of them present only once. Sequenced sample: PBMCs. All receptors derive from a woman aged 30 to 39 in good health and CMV-seropositive. Both conserved end residues are trimmed from each CDR3. The order of the fields is J gene, V gene, CDR3 protein.

TRBJ2-7 TRBV18 ASSPPGKYDEQY
TRBJ1-1 TRBV7-3 ASSRDGTEAF
TRBJ2-7 TRBV2 ASSPLTKYEQY
TRBJ1-6 TRBV7-9 ASSSGGDWSSPLH
TRBJ2-3 TRBV28 ASSTGVVDTQY
TRBJ1-1 TRBV28 ASSLLRTEAF
TRBJ1-3 TRBV5-1 ASSPYSGNTIY
TRBJ2-5 TRBV30 AWRQSGRGRWETQY
TRBJ2-5 TRBV7-2 ASSLNVAGAWSETQY
TRBJ1-3 TRBV9 ASSVGQEGSGNTIY
TRBJ2-3 TRBV4-3 ASSQRQGLSTDTQY
TRBJ2-7 TRBV6-5 ASKTSRDTFYEQY
TRBJ1-3 TRBV21-1 ASSKQGMGSGNTIY
TRBJ1-2 TRBV7-6 ASSSDILYGYT
TRBJ2-6 TRBV4-2 ASSQEGVDRLGANVLT
TRBJ2-7 TRBV5-4 ASSSDLAGGTSSYEQY
TRBJ2-7 TRBV5-5 ASSLEAIEGSKQY
TRBJ1-6 TRBV18 ASSQQGPLH
TRBJ1-2 TRBV14 ASSQLIGVGGYT
TRBJ2-5 TRBV4-2 ASSQDRTSGGIETQY
TRBJ1-2 TRBV4-1 ASSQAPEIYGYT
TRBJ2-3 TRBV5-4 ASSPSASGGAHINTQY
TRBJ2-7 TRBV7-2 ASSDQAAATEQY
TRBJ2-7 TRBV5-1 ASSPRVGEQY
TRBJ2-7 TRBV14 ASSQDLAAEQY
TRBJ2-7 TRBV4-1 ASSRGDRGGDEQY
TRBJ2-1 TRBV7-2 ASSPKGAGNEQF
TRBJ2-3 TRBV5-4 ASSPTGGGTTDTQY
TRBJ1-1 TRBV11-2 ASSSGGRTEAF
TRBJ1-6 TRBV7-2 ASSTRNSPLH
TRBJ1-2 TRBV27 ASSPEPGQGGGYT
TRBJ2-5 TRBV5-4 ASSRGGVQETQY
TRBJ2-6 TRBV7-2 ASSQGTGAAGANVLT
TRBJ1-1 TRBV30 AWSVAGTGGGTEAF
TRBJ2-3 TRBV14 ASSRMQASTDTQY
TRBJ1-4 TRBV11-2 ASSQSATNEKLF